Given below is one TCR beta chain in context. Antigen specificity is unknown. The CDR3 consists of 15 residues. CDR1 and CDR2 (germline): MNHNS, SASEGT. Trimming left V 5 bases short and J 0 bases short, with 11 bases between. This sample is part of a study of shared clonotypes between healthy human individuals. Study as a whole: Per-donor plates numbered three CD4 naive, three CD4 memory, two CD8 naive and one CD8 memory.

Sequencing was performed with immunoSEQ multiplex PCR; in TCRdb, only in-frame clones are kept and a portion is missing. Of about 2.3 million clones in the sample, 85% to 95% were seen once. General study results and limits: Naive subsets tended to show greater estimated richness than memory subsets. Blood was the only sampled material, and tissue repertoires likely differ. Non-shared clonotypes were found to have lower generation probabilities than the clonotypes that were shared by all four of the sorted-subset donors.

This chain links TRBV6-1 with TRBJ1-5, with D maybe TRBD1 (5 bases). The receptor's source is a man aged 18 to 35 in good health. Some clones in this sample may be carry-over from other donors' samples. The specimen was naive CD4+ T cells from PBMCs. Subset specified: CD45RA+ positively selected. CDR3 nucleotide sequence: TGTGCCAGCAGTCGGGGACGGGCTAGCAATCAGCCCCAGCATTTT. Its protein is CASSRGRASNQPQHF.